This TCR beta chain was sequenced during a study of CD8 T cells in ankylosing spondylitis (TCRdb year 2017). The study in broad terms: The study set out to find disease-linked TCR variants by profiling T cell receptor beta repertoires in ankylosing spondylitis patients and healthy donors. The full study cohort comprised 25 or so ankylosing spondylitis patients and approximately 100 healthy donors. Peripheral blood was sampled, and synovial fluid was also collected from ankylosing spondylitis patients.

This clonotype was detected many times. No antigen is known for it. No base qualities exist here, and no much larger clone lies one base off it. These reads were obtained on an Illumina HiSeq 2500. Quantitative 5'-RACE with molecular barcodes was the method used to prepare the TCR beta libraries. From the authors' description of their analysis: To identify disease-linked TCR variants, a new computational method was used, one built on a probabilistic model of VDJ rearrangement. TCRdb reworked the public reads: Q25 trimming with fastp, MiXCR clone assembly, productive beta chains retained. Rows with one shared CDR3 protein collapse into an entry with the most common genes and DNA. None of the V and J calls come from the authors' own analysis; TCRdb made them. A total of 300,000 to 400,000 distinct CDR3 sequences appear in this sample, under 14% of them only once. Clones ranked in the top ten supply roughly 9.2% of the sample.

The CDR3 starts with the cysteine, ends with the phenylalanine, and has 13 residues. Left in the record is the CDR3 DNA by itself, 39 bases read in frame from the first base. For CDR1 and CDR2, the germline V gene (reference sequence) lists DFQATT and SNEGSKA. Relative to germline, V is 6 bases shorter and J is 9 bases shorter, with 18 bases between their ends. Paper-wide results and their limitations: Significant enrichment of the disease-linked clones was reported in matched synovial fluid samples from ankylosing spondylitis patients. A TCR beta motif made up of eight or nine highly homologous amino acid variants appeared to be characteristic of blood from ankylosing spondylitis patients. The disease-linked clones showed a CD8+ phenotype and occurred at relatively low frequencies in peripheral blood. Some of the motif variants had been reported before in the synovial fluid and blood of reactive arthritis patients, a finding that suggests common disease-initiation mechanisms.

The specimen was blood, either unsorted or a sorted T cell fraction (not recorded which). The origin of this receptor is a female donor with ankylosing spondylitis or in good health (not recorded which). The V and J genes are TRBV20-1 and TRBJ2-1, with the D gene call left open. The CDR3 is CSATTTVYREQFF. The DNA reads TGCAGTGCCACGACCACGGTGTACCGTGAGCAGTTCTTC.